This T cell receptor beta chain comes out of a study of radiotherapy plus CTLA-4 blockade in lung cancer. The sample holds one count of this clone. The protocol was immunoSEQ multiplex PCR, while the TCRdb copy is restricted to in-frame clones and leaves out a portion. The table records 35,000 to 50,000 clones, approximately 73% of them present only once. Germline V gene data show CDR1 as SGHTA and CDR2 as FQGNSA. V lost 7 bases to trimming and J lost 3 bases, with 9 bases between them. This CDR3 region has 12 residues. The sample was peripheral blood, taken from a patient treated with radiotherapy plus ipilimumab. The TCR comes from a human donor with non-small cell lung cancer who had a complete response to radiotherapy plus ipilimumab. The chain couples TRBV7-2 to TRBJ1-2; TRBD1 might be the D (5 bases). The CDR3 loop is CASTQAHYGYTF. The CDR3 region has the DNA TGTGCCAGCACACAGGCTCACTATGGCTACACCTTC.